The subject of this entry is one TCR beta chain. Its specificity is unknown. Use of 60 Vbeta and 13 Jbeta primers characterized the PCR. Clones were read by immunoSEQ multiplex PCR, and TCRdb kept only the in-frame ones, dropping some. This sample has some 130,000 clones, with approximately 85% found just once. This CDR3 spans 13 amino acids. Germline V lookup: CDR1 SGHRS, CDR2 YFSETQ. V was pared by 2 bases and J by 5 bases, with 8 bases between. This sample was included in a study of cytomegalovirus exposure and HLA in healthy donors. Findings and limits, study-wide: Most TCR sequences were uncommon, yet certain public TCRs appeared in many donors.

The clonotype comes from a young woman in good health and CMV-seropositive. This rearrangement joins TRBV5-1 to TRBJ1-5; D remains ambiguous. The sample was PBMCs. This CDR3 is CASSLTTDQPQHF. CDR3 bases: TGCGCCAGCAGCTTAACTACGGATCAGCCCCAGCATTTT.